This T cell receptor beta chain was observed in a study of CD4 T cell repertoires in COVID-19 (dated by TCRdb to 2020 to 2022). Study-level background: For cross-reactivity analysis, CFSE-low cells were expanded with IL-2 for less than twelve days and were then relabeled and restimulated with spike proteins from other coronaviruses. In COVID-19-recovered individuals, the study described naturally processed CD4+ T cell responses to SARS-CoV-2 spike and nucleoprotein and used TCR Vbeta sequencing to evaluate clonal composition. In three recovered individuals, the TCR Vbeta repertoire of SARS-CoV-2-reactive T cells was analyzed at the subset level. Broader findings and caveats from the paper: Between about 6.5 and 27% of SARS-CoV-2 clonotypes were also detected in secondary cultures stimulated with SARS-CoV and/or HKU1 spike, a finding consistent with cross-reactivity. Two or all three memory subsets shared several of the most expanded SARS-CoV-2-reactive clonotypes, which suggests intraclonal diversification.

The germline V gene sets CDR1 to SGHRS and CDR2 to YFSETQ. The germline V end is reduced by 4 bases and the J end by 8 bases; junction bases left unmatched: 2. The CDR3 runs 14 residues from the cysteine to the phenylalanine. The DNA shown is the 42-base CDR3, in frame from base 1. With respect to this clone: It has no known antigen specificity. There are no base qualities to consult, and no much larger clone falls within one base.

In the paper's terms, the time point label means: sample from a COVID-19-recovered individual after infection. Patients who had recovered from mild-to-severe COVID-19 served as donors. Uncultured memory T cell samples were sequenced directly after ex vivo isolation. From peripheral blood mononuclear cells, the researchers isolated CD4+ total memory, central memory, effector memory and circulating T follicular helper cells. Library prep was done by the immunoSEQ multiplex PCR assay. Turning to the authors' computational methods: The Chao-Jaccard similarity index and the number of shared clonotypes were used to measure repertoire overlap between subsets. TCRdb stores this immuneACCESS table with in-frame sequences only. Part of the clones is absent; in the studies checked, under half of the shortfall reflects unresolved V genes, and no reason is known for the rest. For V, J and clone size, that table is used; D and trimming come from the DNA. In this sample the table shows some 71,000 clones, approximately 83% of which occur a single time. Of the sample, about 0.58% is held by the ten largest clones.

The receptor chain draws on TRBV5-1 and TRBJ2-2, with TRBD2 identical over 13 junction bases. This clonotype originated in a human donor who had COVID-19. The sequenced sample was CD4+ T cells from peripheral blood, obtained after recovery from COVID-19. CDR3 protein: CASSEGLAGGELFF. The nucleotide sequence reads TGCGCCAGCAGCGAGGGACTAGCGGGAGGGGAGCTGTTTTTT.